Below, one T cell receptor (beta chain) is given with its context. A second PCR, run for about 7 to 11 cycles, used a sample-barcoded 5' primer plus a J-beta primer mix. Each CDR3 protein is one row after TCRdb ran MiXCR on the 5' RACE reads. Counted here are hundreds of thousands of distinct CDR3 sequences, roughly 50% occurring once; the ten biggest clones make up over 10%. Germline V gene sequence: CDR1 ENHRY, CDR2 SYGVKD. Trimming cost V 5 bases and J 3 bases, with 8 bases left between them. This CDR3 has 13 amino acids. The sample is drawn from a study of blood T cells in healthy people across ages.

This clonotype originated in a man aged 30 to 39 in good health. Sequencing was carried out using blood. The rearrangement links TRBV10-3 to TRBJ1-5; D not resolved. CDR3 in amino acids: CAISIGPNQPQHF. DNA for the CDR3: TGTGCCATCAGTATAGGCCCCAATCAGCCCCAGCATTTT.